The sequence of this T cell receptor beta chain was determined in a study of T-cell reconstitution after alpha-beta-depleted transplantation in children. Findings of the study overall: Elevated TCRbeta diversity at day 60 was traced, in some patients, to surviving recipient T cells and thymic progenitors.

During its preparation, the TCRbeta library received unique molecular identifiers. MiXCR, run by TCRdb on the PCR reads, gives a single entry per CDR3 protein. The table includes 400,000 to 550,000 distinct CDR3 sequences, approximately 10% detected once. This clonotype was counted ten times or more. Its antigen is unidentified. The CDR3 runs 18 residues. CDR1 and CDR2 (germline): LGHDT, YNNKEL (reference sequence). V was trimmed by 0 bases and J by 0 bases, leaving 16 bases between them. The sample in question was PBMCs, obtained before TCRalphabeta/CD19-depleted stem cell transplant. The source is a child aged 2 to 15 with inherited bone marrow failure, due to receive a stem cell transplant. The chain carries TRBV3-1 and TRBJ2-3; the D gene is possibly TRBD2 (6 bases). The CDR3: CASSQDSYSGSSTDTQYF. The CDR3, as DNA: TGTGCCAGCAGCCAAGATTCCTATAGCGGATCTAGCACAGATACGCAGTATTTT.